This entry lists 25 T cell receptor beta chains sequenced from one sample in a study of T cells in Graves' hyperthyroidism and ophthalmopathy. What was amplified from RNA transcripts were TCR beta CDR3 regions. HTBI primers were employed in a first-round RT-PCR of the TCR CDR3. TCRdb re-called the multiplex PCR reads with MiXCR, one entry per CDR3 protein. In the table there are hundreds of thousands of distinct CDR3 sequences, approximately 18% of which are singletons. Sample: blood. Receptors were obtained from a woman aged 45-60 years with Graves' hyperthyroidism that later progressed to Graves' ophthalmopathy.

This clonotype occurred a few times. V usage is TRBV5-1 and J usage is TRBJ1-3; TRBD1 is a possible D gene (6 bases). This CDR3 has 15 residues. Trimming removed 1 base from V and 4 bases from J, with 12 bases in between. The germline V gene encodes CDR1 SGHRS and CDR2 YFSETQ. The CDR3 DNA follows: TGCGCCAGCAGCTTGACAGGGATGGCGGGAAACACCATATATTTT. This codes for CASSLTGMAGNTIYF.

The V call is TRBV20-1, the J call TRBJ1-2; the D gene is possibly TRBD1 (6 bases). This CDR3 has 12 residues. The germline V gene encodes CDR1 DFQATT and CDR2 SNEGSKA (reference sequence). As DNA, the CDR3 is TGCAGCGGAGAGGACAGCTCCTATGGCTACACCTTC. It encodes CSGEDSSYGYTF.

This clonotype was recorded at least ten times. The V gene is TRBV2, the J gene TRBJ1-1, with D perhaps TRBD1 (6 bases). CDR1 and CDR2 from the germline V gene are SNHLY and FYNNEI. Trimming shortened V by 8 bases and J by 2 bases, and 15 bases separated the two germline ends. The CDR3 is 14 amino acids. CDR3 region: CASQQGLGNTEAFF. The CDR3, as DNA: TGTGCCAGCCAGCAGGGGTTGGGTAACACTGAAGCTTTCTTT.

At least ten counts were recorded for this clonotype. The chain combines TRBV9 with TRBJ2-1; 9 bases line up with TRBD1. The CDR3 covers 13 residues. The V and J ends lost 3 bases and 9 bases, in that order; junction bases with no gene match: 4. The germline CDR1 and CDR2 sequences are SGDLS and YYNGEE. CDR3 amino acids: CASSAGDRVEQFF. The DNA of the CDR3 is TGTGCCAGCAGCGCAGGGGACAGGGTTGAGCAGTTCTTC. Drawing the rest from reference TRBV9 and TRBJ2-1, the complete variable domain is DSGVTQTPKHLITATGQRVTLRCSPRSGDLSVYWYQQSLDQGLQFLIQYYNGEERAKGNILERFSAQQFPDLHSELNLSSLELGDSALYFCASSAGDRVEQFFGPGTRLTVL.

The chain links TRBV14 to TRBJ2-2; 7 bases are shared with TRBD1. The J segment lost 3 bases and the V segment lost 4 bases, leaving 8 bases of the junction unmatched. Looked up from germline, CDR1 is SGHDN and CDR2 is FVKESK. The CDR3 has 16 amino acids. CDR3 DNA: TGTGCCAGCAGCCTCGCACCAGGGACAGACACCGGGGAGCTGTTTTTT. Translating it yields CASSLAPGTDTGELFF.

This clonotype has a count of ten or more. The J gene is TRBJ2-5, the V gene TRBV5-8; maybe TRBD2 (6 bases). V was clipped by 0 bases and J by 2 bases, with 14 bases between them. The CDR3 is made up of 16 amino acids. Per the germline V gene, CDR1 is SGHTS and CDR2 is YDEGEE. The CDR3: CASSLGGLGGQETQYF. DNA of the CDR3: TGTGCCAGCAGCTTGGGAGGACTGGGGGGTCAAGAGACCCAGTACTTC.

The J gene is TRBJ2-5, the V gene TRBV20-1, with unresolved D. Trimming pared 3 bases from V and 3 bases from J, leaving 5 bases between. Germline V gene data show CDR1 as DFQATT and CDR2 as SNEGSKA (reference sequence). This CDR3 comprises 11 residues. The CDR3 spells CSASTEETQYF. CDR3 DNA: TGCAGTGCTAGTACGGAAGAGACCCAGTACTTC.

This clonotype was observed at least ten times. The rearrangement links TRBV3-1 to TRBJ1-1; D is unresolved. Germline CDR1 and CDR2: LGHDT and YNNKEL (reference sequence). The V end lost 4 bases, the J end lost 1 base, and 10 bases lay between the germline ends. The CDR3 is made up of 14 amino acids. In nucleotides, the CDR3 is TGTGCCAGCAGCCTAAGGTCTTGGAACACTGAAGCTTTCTTT. Encoded protein: CASSLRSWNTEAFF.

This clonotype was recorded at least ten times. This rearrangement joins TRBV11-2 to TRBJ1-6; D call uncertain. Per the germline V gene, CDR1 is SGHAT and CDR2 is FQNNGV. CDR3 size: 13 residues. Between the trimmed V and J ends, which lost 2 bases and 6 bases, there was a span of 5 bases. As DNA, the CDR3 is TGTGCCAGCAGCTTATATGTTAATTCACCCCTCCACTTT. Encoded protein: CASSLYVNSPLHF.

This clonotype appeared many times. The rearrangement links TRBV7-8 to TRBJ2-5, with D possibly being TRBD2 (5 bases). CDR3 length: 15 amino acids. Germline V gives CDR1 SGHVS, CDR2 FQNEAQ. Trimming took 5 bases from V and 6 from J, leaving 19 bases between them. This chain's CDR3 is CASSPRGSRMQTQYF. CDR3 nucleotides: TGTGCCAGCAGCCCAAGAGGGTCCAGGATGCAGACCCAGTACTTC.

This clonotype was counted only a few times. This sequence joins TRBV5-1 and TRBJ1-4; weak D call: TRBD1 (5 bases). The CDR3 spans 17 residues. The V end was cut by 0 bases, the J end by 7 bases, with 19 bases between. Germline loops: CDR1 SGHRS, CDR2 YFSETQ. The CDR3, as DNA: TGCGCCAGCAGCTTGGATGACCCCGGGGGTTTTAGTGAAAAACTGTTTTTT. The encoded protein is CASSLDDPGGFSEKLFF.

This clonotype was recorded at least ten times. The chain employs TRBV30 and TRBJ2-1; no reliable D call. The V end was cut by 4 bases, the J end by 3 bases, with 4 bases between. Germline lookup yields CDR1 GTSNPN and CDR2 SVGIG (reference sequence). This CDR3 comprises 11 residues. In DNA, the CDR3 is TGTGCCTGGAAATACTACAATGAGCAGTTCTTC. Protein sequence: CAWKYYNEQFF.

The CDR3 loop reads CSVKGTQRGSYEQYF. The CDR3 bases are TGCAGCGTCAAAGGGACCCAACGAGGCTCCTACGAGCAGTACTTC. V usage is TRBV29-1 and J usage is TRBJ2-7; D possibly uses TRBD1 or TRBD2 (5 bases each). The CDR3 has 15 amino acids. Germline CDR1 and CDR2: SQVTM and ANQGSEA. V lost 6 bases and J 0 bases, leaving 18 bases between the germline ends.

The sample holds many counts of this clonotype. The chain is built from TRBV18 and TRBJ2-7; TRBD2 is a possible D gene (5 bases). Trimming pared 4 bases from V and 1 base from J, leaving 8 bases between. Germline V gives CDR1 KGHSH, CDR2 LQKENI. The CDR3 has 13 residues. CDR3 region: CASSQEVSYEQYF. CDR3 bases: TGTGCCAGCTCACAGGAGGTTTCCTACGAGCAGTACTTC.

This clonotype appeared many times. This chain uses TRBV19 with TRBJ2-2, with 7 bases identical to TRBD1. The CDR3 spans 13 residues. Germline V lookup: CDR1 LNHDA, CDR2 SQIVND (reference sequence). J was trimmed by 6 bases and V by 6 bases; bases with no gene match: 4. CDR3 amino acids: CASSDRAAGELFF. In DNA form, the CDR3 reads TGTGCCAGTAGCGACAGGGCGGCCGGGGAGCTGTTTTTT. The entire variable domain, with the rest obtained from reference TRBV19 and TRBJ2-2, is as follows: DGGITQSPKYLFRKEGQNVTLSCEQNLNHDAMYWYRQDPGQGLRLIYYSQIVNDFQKGDIAEGYSVSREKKESFPLTVTSAQKNPTAFYLCASSDRAAGELFFGEGSRLTVL.

This clonotype was seen a few times. A single base separates this from a much larger clone, so it may be a read error. The chain links TRBV9 to TRBJ2-7; 7 bases align to TRBD1. This CDR3 is 13 amino acids long. After removal of 2 bases from V and 6 bases from J, the junction contained 5 bases not matched to a gene. Germline V gives CDR1 SGDLS, CDR2 YYNGEE. The CDR3 region has the DNA TGTGCCAGCAGCGTTAGGGACAGCTGCGAGCAGTACTTC. It translates to CASSVRDSCEQYF.

The chain recombines TRBV4-1 with TRBJ1-2, with D uncertain. The CDR3 is 14 residues long. CDR1 is MGHRA, CDR2 YSYEKL, per germline. V was cut by 0 bases and J by 8 bases, with 13 bases left in between. CDR3 protein: CASSQDVRLNGYTF. CDR3 nucleotide sequence: TGCGCCAGCAGCCAAGATGTACGTTTAAACGGCTACACCTTC.

This clonotype was detected ten times or more. V and J are TRBV18 and TRBJ1-3; possibly TRBD1 for D (6 bases). This CDR3 comprises 15 residues. V was cut by 3 bases and J by 0 bases, with 9 bases left in between. Germline CDR1 is KGHSH and CDR2 is LQKENI. The CDR3 DNA reads as TGTGCCAGCTCACCTGGGACACCCTCTGGAAACACCATATATTTT. Translated: CASSPGTPSGNTIYF.

The CDR3 DNA follows: TGTGCCAGTAGTATAACAGGGGGCCCGACTGAAGCTTTCTTT. Residues: CASSITGGPTEAFF. The V call is TRBV19, the J call TRBJ1-1; 9 nucleotides line up with TRBD1. Per the germline V gene, CDR1 is LNHDA and CDR2 is SQIVND (reference sequence). With V trimmed by 2 bases and J by 5 bases, 3 bases remained unmatched. The CDR3 length is 14 residues.

This clonotype came up a few times. The genes are TRBV6-1 and TRBJ2-5, with 11 nucleotides matching TRBD2. The CDR3 runs to 16 residues. In germline, CDR1 is MNHNS, CDR2 SASEGT. V lost 7 bases to trimming and J lost 5 bases; unmatched junction nucleotides: 12. CDR3 bases: TGTGCCAGCACCATATGGAGTAGCGGGGGGGGTGAGACCCAGTACTTC. It encodes CASTIWSSGGGETQYF.

About this clonotype itself: A much larger clone differs from this one at a single base, so this may be a read error. The chain uses TRBV5-1 and TRBJ2-3, with TRBD2 matching over 16 bases. The CDR3 runs 17 residues. Germline V gives CDR1 SGHRS, CDR2 YFSETQ. The J segment lost 10 bases and the V segment lost 3 bases, leaving 11 bases of the junction unmatched. The CDR3 is CASSSGTSGGDRDAQYF. The CDR3 nucleotides read TGCGCCAGCAGCTCCGGGACTAGCGGGGGGGACCGTGATGCGCAGTATTTT.

This clonotype came up a few times. The chain recombines TRBV5-6 with TRBJ1-1, with 9 bases identical to TRBD1. The CDR3 is made up of 16 amino acids. Germline loops: CDR1 SGHDT, CDR2 YYEEEE. The V segment lost 4 bases and the J segment 0 bases; nucleotides outside the gene matches: 7. The CDR3: CASSAGTGSMNTEAFF. For the CDR3, the DNA is TGTGCCAGCAGCGCCGGGACAGGGTCGATGAACACTGAAGCTTTCTTT.

The V gene is TRBV5-1, the J gene TRBJ2-1; TRBD2 matches 8 bases. Per the germline V gene, CDR1 is SGHRS and CDR2 is YFSETQ. V trimming: 3 bases; J trimming: 6 bases; junction bases outside the gene matches: 11. The CDR3 contains 16 residues. The DNA of the CDR3 is TGCGCCAGCAGCTCGACCATAGCGGGGATGAGCAATGAGCAGTTCTTC. As protein: CASSSTIAGMSNEQFF. Using reference TRBV5-1 and TRBJ2-1 for the parts outside the CDR3, the full variable domain is KAGVTQTPRYLIKTRGQQVTLSCSPISGHRSVSWYQQTPGQGLQFLFEYFSETQRNKGNFPGRFSGRQFSNSRSEMNVSTLELGDSALYLCASSSTIAGMSNEQFFGPGTRLTVL.

This clonotype was recorded a few times. The rearrangement uses TRBV5-1 and TRBJ1-1; 8 bases are shared with TRBD1. CDR3 size: 16 residues. Germline values: CDR1 SGHRS, CDR2 YFSETQ. V was pared by 0 bases and J by 4 bases, with 8 bases of the junction left unmatched. The CDR3 is CASSLAETGAVTEAFF. The CDR3 DNA sequence: TGCGCCAGCAGCTTGGCCGAGACAGGGGCTGTCACTGAAGCTTTCTTT.

This clonotype was detected a few times. This sequence joins TRBV24-1 and TRBJ2-1; the D gene is possibly TRBD1 (6 bases). CDR1 and CDR2 from the germline V gene are KGHDR and SFDVKD. CDR3 length: 11 residues. V lost 9 bases, J lost 7 bases, and 9 bases lay in between. Here the CDR3 DNA reads TGTGCCACCGGACAGCGGAATGAGCAGTTCTTC. Translation: CATGQRNEQFF.